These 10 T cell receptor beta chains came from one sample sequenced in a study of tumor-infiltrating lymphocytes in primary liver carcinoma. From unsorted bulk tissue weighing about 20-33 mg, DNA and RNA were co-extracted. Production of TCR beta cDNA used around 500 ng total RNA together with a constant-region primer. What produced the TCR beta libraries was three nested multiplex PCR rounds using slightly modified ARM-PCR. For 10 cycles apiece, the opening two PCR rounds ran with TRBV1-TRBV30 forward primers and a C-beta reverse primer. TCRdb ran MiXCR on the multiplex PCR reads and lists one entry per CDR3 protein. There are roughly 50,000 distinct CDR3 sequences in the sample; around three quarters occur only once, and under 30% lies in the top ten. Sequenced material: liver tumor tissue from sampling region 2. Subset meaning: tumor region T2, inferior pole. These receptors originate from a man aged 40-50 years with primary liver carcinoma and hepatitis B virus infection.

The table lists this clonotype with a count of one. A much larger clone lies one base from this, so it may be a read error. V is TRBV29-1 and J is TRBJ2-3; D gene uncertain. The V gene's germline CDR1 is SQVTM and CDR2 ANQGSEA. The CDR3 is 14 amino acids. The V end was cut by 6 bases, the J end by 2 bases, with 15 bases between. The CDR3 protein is CSVSEIGNTDTQYF. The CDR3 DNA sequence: TGCAGCGTCTCCGAAATTGGGAACACAGATACGCAGTATTTT.

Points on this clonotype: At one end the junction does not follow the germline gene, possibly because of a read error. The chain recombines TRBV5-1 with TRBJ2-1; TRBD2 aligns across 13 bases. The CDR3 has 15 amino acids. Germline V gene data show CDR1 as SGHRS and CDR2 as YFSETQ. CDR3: CVSSPGLAGVNEQFF. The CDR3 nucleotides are TGCGTCAGCAGCCCCGGACTAGCGGGAGTAAATGAGCAGTTTTTC. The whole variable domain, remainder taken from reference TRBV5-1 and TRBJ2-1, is KAGVTQTPRYLIKTRGQQVTLSCSPISGHRSVSWYQQTPGQGLQFLFEYFSETQRNKGNFPGRFSGRQFSNSRSEMNVSTLELGDSALYLCVSSPGLAGVNEQFFGPGTRLTVL.

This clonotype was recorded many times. In DNA form, the CDR3 reads TGTGCCAGCAGTTCTCAGGGAGAGATAGCTGAAGCTTTCTTT. This encodes CASSSQGEIAEAFF. The V and J genes are TRBV28 and TRBJ1-1; TRBD1 might be the D (5 bases). V was trimmed by 4 bases and J by 6 bases, leaving 15 bases between them. CDR3 size: 14 residues. Germline V lookup: CDR1 MDHEN, CDR2 SYDVKM.

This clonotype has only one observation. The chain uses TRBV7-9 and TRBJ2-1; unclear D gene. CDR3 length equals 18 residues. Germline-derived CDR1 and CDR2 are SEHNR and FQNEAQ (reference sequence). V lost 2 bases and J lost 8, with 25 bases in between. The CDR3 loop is CASSLSSGRHVLIDEQFF. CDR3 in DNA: TGTGCCAGCAGCTTAAGCTCTGGCAGGCATGTCCTTATAGATGAGCAGTTCTTC.

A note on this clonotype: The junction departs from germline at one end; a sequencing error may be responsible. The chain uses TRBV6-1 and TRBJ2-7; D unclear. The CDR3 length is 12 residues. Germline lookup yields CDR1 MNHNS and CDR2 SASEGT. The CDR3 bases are TGTGCCAGCAACCCGGGCCCCTACGAGCAATACTTC. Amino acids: CASNPGPYEQYF.

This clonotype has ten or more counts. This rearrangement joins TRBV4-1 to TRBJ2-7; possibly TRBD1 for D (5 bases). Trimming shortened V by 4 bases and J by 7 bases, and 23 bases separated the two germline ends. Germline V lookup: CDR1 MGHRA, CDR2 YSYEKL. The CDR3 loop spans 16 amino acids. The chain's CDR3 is CASSPSNDSPPREQYF. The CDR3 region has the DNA TGCGCCAGCAGCCCATCAAACGACAGCCCTCCGAGGGAGCAGTACTTC.

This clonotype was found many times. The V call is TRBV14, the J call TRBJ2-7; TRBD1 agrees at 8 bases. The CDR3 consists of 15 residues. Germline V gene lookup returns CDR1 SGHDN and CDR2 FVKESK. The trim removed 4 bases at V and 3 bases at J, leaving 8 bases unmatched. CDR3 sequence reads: CASSPIDRGSYEQYF. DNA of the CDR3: TGTGCCAGCAGCCCCATAGACAGGGGCAGCTACGAGCAGTACTTC.

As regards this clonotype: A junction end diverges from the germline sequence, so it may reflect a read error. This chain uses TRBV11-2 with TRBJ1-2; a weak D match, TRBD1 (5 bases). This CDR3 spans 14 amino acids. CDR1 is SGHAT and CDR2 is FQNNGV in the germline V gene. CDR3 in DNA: TGTGCCATCAGAGAGAGGGGCACCGCCTATAGCTACACCTTC. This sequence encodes CAIRERGTAYSYTF.

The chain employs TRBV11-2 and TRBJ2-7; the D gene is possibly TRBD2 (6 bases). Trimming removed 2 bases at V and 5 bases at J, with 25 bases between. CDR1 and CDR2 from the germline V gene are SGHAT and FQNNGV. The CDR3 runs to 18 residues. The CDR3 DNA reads TGTGCCAGCAGCTTATCCGTTGGACTAACGGGAGAGGGGCACGAGCAGTACTTC. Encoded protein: CASSLSVGLTGEGHEQYF. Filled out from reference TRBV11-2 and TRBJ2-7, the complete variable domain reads EAGVAQSPRYKIIEKRQSVAFWCNPISGHATLYWYQQILGQGPKLLIQFQNNGVVDDSQLPKDRFSAERLKGVDSTLKIQPAKLEDSAVYLCASSLSVGLTGEGHEQYFGPGTRLTVT.

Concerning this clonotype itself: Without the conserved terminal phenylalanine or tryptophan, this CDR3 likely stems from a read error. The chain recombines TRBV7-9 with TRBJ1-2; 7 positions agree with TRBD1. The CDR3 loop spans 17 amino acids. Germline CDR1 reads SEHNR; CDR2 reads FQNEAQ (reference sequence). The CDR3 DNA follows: TGTGCTAGCAGCTTACTACAGGGGACGATATTGAGGTCTGGCTACACCCTC. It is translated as CASSLLQGTILRSGYTL.